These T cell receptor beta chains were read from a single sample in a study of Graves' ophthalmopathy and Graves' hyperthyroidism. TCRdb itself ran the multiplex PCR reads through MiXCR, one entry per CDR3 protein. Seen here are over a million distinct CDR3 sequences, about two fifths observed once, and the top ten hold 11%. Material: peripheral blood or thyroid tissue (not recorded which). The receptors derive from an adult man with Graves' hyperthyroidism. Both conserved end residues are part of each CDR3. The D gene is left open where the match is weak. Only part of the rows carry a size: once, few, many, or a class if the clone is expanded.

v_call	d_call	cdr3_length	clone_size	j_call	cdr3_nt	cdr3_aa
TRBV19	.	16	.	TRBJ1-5	TGTGCCAGTAGCCCCGGGGCCTACGGTAGCAATCAGCCCCAGCATTTT	CASSPGAYGSNQPQHF
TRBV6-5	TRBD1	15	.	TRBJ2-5	TGTGCCAGCACTCTCAGGGGACAGGGTGGTGAGACCCAGTACTTC	CASTLRGQGGETQYF
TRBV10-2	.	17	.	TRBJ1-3	TGTGCCAGCAGCCAAGCCGGGAGCTTAAGGACTGGAAACACCATATATTTT	CASSQAGSLRTGNTIYF
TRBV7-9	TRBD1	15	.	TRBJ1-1	TGTGCCAGCAGCTACCGACAGGGCCGGGGTACTGAAGCTTTCTTT	CASSYRQGRGTEAFF
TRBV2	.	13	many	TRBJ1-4	TGTGCCAGCAGTGAGGAACAGACGGAAAAACTGTTTTTT	CASSEEQTEKLFF
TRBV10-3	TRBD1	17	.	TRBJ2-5	TGTGCCAACGCCGGGACAGGGGGACCCAGCGGGGTCGAGACCCAGTACTTC	CANAGTGGPSGVETQYF
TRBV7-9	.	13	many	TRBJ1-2	TGTGCCAGCAGCTTAAGCGGGTTGAGTGGCTACACCTTC	CASSLSGLSGYTF
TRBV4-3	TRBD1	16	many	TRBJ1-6	TGCGCCAGCAGCCAAGAGGAGGGACAGGCTAATTCACCCCTCCACTTT	CASSQEEGQANSPLHF
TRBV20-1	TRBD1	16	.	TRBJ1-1	TGCAGTGCCAGAGAGGACAGGGGGATTGAGGGCACTGAAGCTTTCTTT	CSAREDRGIEGTEAFF
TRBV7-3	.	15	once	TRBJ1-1	TGTGCCAGCAGCCCACGGAACGCTCCGAACACTGAAGCTTTCTTT	CASSPRNAPNTEAFF
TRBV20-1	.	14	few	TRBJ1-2	TGCAGTGCTATAGTAGGAGGGTTGTTGGGGGGCTACACCTTC	CSAIVGGLLGGYTF
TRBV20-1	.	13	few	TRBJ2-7	TGCAGTGCTCGGACCCGGCGAGGGGACGAGCAGTACTTC	CSARTRRGDEQYF
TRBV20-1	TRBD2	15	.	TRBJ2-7	TGCAGTGCCGGGAGGTTCGGGAGGGCCTCCTACGAGCAGTACTTC	CSAGRFGRASYEQYF
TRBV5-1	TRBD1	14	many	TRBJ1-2	TGCGCCAGCACGGAAGGGGGCGAGGGCTATGGCTACACCTTC	CASTEGGEGYGYTF
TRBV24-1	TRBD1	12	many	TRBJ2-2	TGTGCCGTACAGGGGGAGACCGGGGAGCTGTTTTTT	CAVQGETGELFF